This T cell receptor beta chain was sequenced for a study of radiotherapy plus CTLA-4 blockade in lung cancer. Focal radiation plus CTLA-4 blockade with ipilimumab was administered to patients who had chemo-refractory metastatic non-small-cell lung cancer. Notes on this clone: Its antigen is not identified.

Profiling relied on immunoSEQ multiplex PCR, and the TCRdb table lists in-frame clones only, not all of them. Here the sample spans about 35,000 clones, 85% to 90% being singletons. Germline CDR1 is MNHEY and CDR2 is SMNVEV (reference sequence). CDR3 length equals 13 residues. V dropped 5 bases and J dropped 9; count of bases not matched to a gene: 8. Study observations and caveats: After radiotherapy and ipilimumab, tumor-derived clones expanded in peripheral blood.

This clonotype was obtained from a human donor with non-small cell lung cancer who had stable disease on radiotherapy plus ipilimumab. The chain is built from TRBV27 and TRBJ1-2; 8 bases line up with TRBD1. Source: peripheral blood, taken from a patient treated with radiotherapy plus ipilimumab. The CDR3 sequence is CASSPRGRNRYTF. The CDR3 bases are TGTGCCAGCAGTCCCAGGGGGCGAAATCGCTACACCTTC.